The clone carrying this T cell receptor beta chain came up many times. The read finishes 3 residues shy of the CDR3 end, and the germline J gene is used to complete it. These data are taken from a study of T cell clonality in common variable immunodeficiency. TCRdb's copy holds only in-frame clones and misses some; the assay was immunoSEQ multiplex PCR. The sample was found to contain 40,000 to 45,000 clones, and every one recurs. V dropped 2 bases and J dropped 3; count of bases not matched to a gene: 8. Germline lookup yields CDR1 SGHRS and CDR2 YFSETQ. CDR3 size: 15 residues. The source of this sequence is a person aged 18-70 years in good health. The material sequenced was peripheral blood mononuclear cells. The chain couples TRBV5-1 to TRBJ2-7; 7 bases agree with TRBD1. CDR3 DNA (partial): TGCGCCAGCAGCTTTGACAGGGACGGGGTCTACGAG. Translating gives CASSFDRDGVYE. The entire CDR3 sequence reads CASSFDRDGVYEQYF.